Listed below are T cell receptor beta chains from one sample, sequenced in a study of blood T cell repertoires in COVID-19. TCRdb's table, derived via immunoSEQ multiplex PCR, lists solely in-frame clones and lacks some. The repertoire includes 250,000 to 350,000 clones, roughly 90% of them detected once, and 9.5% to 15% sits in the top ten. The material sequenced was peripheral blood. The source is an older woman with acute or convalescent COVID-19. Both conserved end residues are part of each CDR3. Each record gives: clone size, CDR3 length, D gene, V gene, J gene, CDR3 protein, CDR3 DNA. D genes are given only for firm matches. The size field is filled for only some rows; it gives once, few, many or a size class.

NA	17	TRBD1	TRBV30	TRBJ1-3	CAWSANSGQISGNTIYF	TGTGCCTGGAGTGCCAACTCGGGACAGATCTCTGGAAACACCATATATTTT
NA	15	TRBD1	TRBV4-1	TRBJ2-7	CASSQVKGQGWEQYF	TGCGCCAGCAGCCAAGTGAAAGGACAGGGGTGGGAGCAGTACTTC
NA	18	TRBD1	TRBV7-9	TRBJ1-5	CASSGGQGVMNSNQPQHF	TGTGCCAGCAGCGGGGGACAGGGAGTAATGAATAGCAATCAGCCCCAGCATTTT
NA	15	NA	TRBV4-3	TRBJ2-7	CASSQAGLSSYEQYF	TGCGCCAGCAGCCAAGCCGGGTTGAGCTCCTACGAGCAGTACTTC
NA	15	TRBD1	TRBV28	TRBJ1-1	CASRGGTGARSEAFF	TGTGCCAGCAGAGGGGGGACAGGGGCCCGGAGTGAAGCTTTCTTT
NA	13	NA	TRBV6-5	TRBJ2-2	CATGFFSTGELFF	TGTGCCACAGGGTTTTTTTCCACCGGGGAGCTGTTTTTT
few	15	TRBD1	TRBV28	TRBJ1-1	CASSPSTGDGTEAFF	TGTGCCAGCAGTCCCTCTACAGGGGATGGCACTGAAGCTTTCTTT
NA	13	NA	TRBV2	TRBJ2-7	CASFRQESYEQYF	TGTGCCAGCTTCCGACAGGAGTCCTACGAGCAGTACTTC
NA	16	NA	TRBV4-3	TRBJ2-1	CASSQDLRESHNEQFF	TGCGCCAGCAGCCAAGATCTGAGGGAGTCCCACAATGAGCAGTTCTTC
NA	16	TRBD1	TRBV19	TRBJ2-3	CASSYRGQGMTDTQYF	TGTGCCAGTAGCTACAGGGGGCAGGGGATGACAGATACGCAGTATTTT
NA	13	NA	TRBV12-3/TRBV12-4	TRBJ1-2	CASSLNPGYGYTF	TGTGCCAGCAGTTTGAACCCGGGGTATGGCTACACCTTC
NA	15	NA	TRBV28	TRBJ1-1	CASRELGQPNTEAFF	TGTGCCAGCAGGGAACTCGGACAGCCGAACACTGAAGCTTTCTTT
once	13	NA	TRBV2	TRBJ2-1	CASSESGFNEQFF	TGTGCCAGCAGTGAAAGCGGTTTCAATGAGCAGTTCTTC
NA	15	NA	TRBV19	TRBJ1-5	CASQGRGYSNQPQHF	TGTGCCAGCCAAGGTAGAGGCTATAGCAATCAGCCCCAGCATTTT
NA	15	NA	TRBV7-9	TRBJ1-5	CASSFRGAGNQPQHF	TGTGCCAGCAGCTTTCGGGGGGCCGGCAATCAGCCCCAGCATTTT
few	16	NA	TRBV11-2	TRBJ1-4	CASSYHGSTTNEKLFF	TGTGCCAGCAGCTACCACGGGTCAACAACTAATGAAAAACTGTTTTTT
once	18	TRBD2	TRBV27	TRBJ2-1	CASSFTKTSGNPNNEQFF	TGTGCCAGCAGTTTCACAAAGACTAGCGGGAACCCAAACAATGAGCAGTTCTTC
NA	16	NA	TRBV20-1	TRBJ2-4	CSASSIGEASKNIQYF	TGCAGTGCTAGTTCTATAGGGGAGGCCTCGAAAAACATTCAGTACTTC
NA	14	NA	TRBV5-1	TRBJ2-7	CASSLESTAYEQYF	TGCGCCAGCAGCTTGGAGTCCACGGCCTACGAGCAGTACTTC
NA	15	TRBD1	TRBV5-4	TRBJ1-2	CASSFRTGTNYGYTF	TGTGCCAGCAGCTTTAGGACAGGGACTAACTATGGCTACACCTTC
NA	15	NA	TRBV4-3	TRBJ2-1	CASSQGGGLANEQFF	TGCGCCAGCAGCCAGGGAGGGGGGCTAGCCAATGAGCAGTTCTTC
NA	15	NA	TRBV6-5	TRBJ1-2	CASGSDSASDYGYTF	TGTGCCAGCGGGTCGGACAGCGCCTCGGACTATGGCTACACCTTC
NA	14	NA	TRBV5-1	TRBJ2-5	CASSLGGIQETQYF	TGCGCCAGCAGCTTGGGAGGGATCCAAGAGACCCAGTACTTC
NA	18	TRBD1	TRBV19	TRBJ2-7	CASSPSGQGLHGLLEQYF	TGTGCCAGTAGCCCCTCGGGACAGGGTCTCCATGGCCTACTCGAGCAGTACTTC
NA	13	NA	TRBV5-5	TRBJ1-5	CASSRQENQPQHF	TGTGCCAGCAGCCGACAGGAGAATCAGCCCCAGCATTTT
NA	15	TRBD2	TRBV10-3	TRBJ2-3	CATRPSGGYTDTQYF	TGTGCCACACGACCTAGCGGGGGTTACACAGATACGCAGTATTTT
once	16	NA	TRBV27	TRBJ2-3	CASSLTVIGTSDTQYF	TGTGCCAGCAGTTTGACAGTCATCGGAACTTCAGATACGCAGTATTTT
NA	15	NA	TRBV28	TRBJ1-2	CASRLSGVASYGYTF	TGTGCCAGCAGGTTAAGCGGGGTAGCATCCTATGGCTACACCTTC
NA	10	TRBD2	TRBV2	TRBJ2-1	CASHGGDKFF	TGTGCCAGCCATGGGGGGGATAAGTTCTTC
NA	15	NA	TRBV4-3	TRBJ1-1	CASSHRQSLNTEAFF	TGCGCCAGCAGCCATAGACAGTCCCTGAACACTGAAGCTTTCTTT
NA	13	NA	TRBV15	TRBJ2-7	CATSRDAIYEQYF	TGTGCCACCAGCAGAGATGCGATCTACGAGCAGTACTTC
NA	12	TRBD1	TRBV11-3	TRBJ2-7	CASSFAGGEQYF	TGTGCCAGCAGCTTCGCAGGGGGCGAGCAGTACTTC